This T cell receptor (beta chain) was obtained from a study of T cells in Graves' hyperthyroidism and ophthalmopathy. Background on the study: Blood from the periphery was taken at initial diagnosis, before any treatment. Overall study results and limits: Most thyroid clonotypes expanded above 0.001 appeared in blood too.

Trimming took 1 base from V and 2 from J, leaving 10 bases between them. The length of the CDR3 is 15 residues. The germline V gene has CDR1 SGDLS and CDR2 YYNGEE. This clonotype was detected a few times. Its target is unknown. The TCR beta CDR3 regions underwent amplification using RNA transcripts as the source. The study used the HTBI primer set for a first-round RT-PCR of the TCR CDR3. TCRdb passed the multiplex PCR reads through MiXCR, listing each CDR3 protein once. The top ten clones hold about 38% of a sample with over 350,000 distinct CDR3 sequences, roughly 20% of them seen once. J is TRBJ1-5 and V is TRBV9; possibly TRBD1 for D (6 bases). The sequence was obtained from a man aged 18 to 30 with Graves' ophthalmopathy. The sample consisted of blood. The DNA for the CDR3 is TGTGCCAGCAGCGTATCCCCAGGGGGCAATCAGCCCCAGCATTTT. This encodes CASSVSPGGNQPQHF.